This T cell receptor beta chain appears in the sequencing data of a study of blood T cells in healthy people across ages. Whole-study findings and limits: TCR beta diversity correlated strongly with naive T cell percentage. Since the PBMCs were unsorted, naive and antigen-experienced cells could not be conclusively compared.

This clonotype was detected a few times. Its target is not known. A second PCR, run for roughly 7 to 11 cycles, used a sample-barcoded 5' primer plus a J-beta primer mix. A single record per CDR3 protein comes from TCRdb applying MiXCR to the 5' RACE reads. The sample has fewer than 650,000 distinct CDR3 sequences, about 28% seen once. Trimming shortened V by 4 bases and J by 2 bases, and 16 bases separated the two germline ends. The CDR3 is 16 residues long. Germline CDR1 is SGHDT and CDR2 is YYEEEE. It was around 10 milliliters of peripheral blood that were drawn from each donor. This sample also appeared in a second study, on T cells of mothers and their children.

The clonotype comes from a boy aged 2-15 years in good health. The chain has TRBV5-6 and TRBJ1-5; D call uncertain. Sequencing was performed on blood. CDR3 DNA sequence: TGTGCCAGCAGCCTAGGACCCCGCGGTGGCAATCAGCCCCAGCATTTT. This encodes CASSLGPRGGNQPQHF.